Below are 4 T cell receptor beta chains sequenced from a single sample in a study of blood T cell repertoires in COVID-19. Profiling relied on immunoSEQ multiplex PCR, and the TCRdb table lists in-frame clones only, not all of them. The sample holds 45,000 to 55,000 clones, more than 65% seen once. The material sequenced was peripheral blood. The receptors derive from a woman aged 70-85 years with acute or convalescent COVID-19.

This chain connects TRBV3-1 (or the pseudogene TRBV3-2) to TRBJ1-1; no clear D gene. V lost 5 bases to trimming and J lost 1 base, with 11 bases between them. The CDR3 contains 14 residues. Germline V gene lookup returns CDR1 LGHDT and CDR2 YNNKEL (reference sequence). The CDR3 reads CASSAGTQNTEAFF. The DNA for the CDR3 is TGTGCCAGCAGCGCGGGAACCCAGAACACTGAAGCTTTCTTT.

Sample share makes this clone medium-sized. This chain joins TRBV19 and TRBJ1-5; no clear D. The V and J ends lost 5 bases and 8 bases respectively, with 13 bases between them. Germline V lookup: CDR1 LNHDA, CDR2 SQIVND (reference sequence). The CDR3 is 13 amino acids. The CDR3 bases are TGTGCCAGTAGTCCCTACGGTCCAAAGCCCCAGCATTTT. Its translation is CASSPYGPKPQHF.

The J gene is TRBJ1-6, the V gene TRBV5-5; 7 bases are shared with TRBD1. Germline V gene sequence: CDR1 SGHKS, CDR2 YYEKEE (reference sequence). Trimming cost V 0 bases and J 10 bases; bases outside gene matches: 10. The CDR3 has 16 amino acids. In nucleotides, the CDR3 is TGTGCCAGCAGCTTGGACCGACTATCGACAGGGTCACCCCTCCACTTT. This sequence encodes CASSLDRLSTGSPLHF.

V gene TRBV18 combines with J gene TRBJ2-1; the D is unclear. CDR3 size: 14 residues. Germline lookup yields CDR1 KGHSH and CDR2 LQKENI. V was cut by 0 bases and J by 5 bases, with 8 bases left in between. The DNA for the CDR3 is TGTGCCAGCTCACCACCAAATCAAAACAATGAGCAGTTCTTC. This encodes CASSPPNQNNEQFF.